This TCR beta chain was obtained from a study of identical twins. Germline V lookup: CDR1 MGHDK, CDR2 SYGVNS. There are 17 residues in the CDR3. Losses at the gene ends were 4 bases for V and 7 bases for J; bases not matched to a gene: 16. One entry per CDR3 protein results from TCRdb running MiXCR on the 5' RACE reads. The sample contains under 900,000 distinct CDR3 sequences, roughly 20% of which appear only once. This sample also belongs to another study, concerning T cells expressing NK-cell markers. That report notes: Each of 6 or 7 donors carried dominant NKG2C+ clonotypes accounting for about 1.0-7.0% of CD8+ T cells.

Sequencing was done on a sample of PBMCs. The receptor comes from a young woman in good health. The chain joins TRBV25-1 to TRBJ2-1, with 7 bases that match TRBD1. The CDR3 DNA follows: TGTGCCAGCAGTGTCGGCCTGACAGGGTACCCACCGAATGAGCAGTTCTTC. This encodes CASSVGLTGYPPNEQFF.